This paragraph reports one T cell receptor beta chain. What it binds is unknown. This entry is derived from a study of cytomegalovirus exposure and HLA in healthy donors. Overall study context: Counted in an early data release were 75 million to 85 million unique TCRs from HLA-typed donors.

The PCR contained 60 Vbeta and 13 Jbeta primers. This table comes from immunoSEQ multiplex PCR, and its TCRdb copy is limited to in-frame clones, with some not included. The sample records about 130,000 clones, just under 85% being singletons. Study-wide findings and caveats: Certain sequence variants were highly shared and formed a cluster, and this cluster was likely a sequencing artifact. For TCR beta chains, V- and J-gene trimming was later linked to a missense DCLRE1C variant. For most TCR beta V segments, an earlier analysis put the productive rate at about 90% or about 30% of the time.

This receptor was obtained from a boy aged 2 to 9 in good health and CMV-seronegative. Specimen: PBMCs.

CDR3 protein: CASSERALNTEAFF. CDR3 coding DNA: TGTGCCAGCAGTGAGAGGGCTTTGAACACTGAAGCTTTCTTT. The gene calls are TRBV2 and TRBJ1-1; unclear D gene. CDR1 is SNHLY and CDR2 is FYNNEI in the germline V gene. The CDR3 contains 14 residues. Trimming stripped 3 bases from V and 0 bases from J, with 8 bases between.